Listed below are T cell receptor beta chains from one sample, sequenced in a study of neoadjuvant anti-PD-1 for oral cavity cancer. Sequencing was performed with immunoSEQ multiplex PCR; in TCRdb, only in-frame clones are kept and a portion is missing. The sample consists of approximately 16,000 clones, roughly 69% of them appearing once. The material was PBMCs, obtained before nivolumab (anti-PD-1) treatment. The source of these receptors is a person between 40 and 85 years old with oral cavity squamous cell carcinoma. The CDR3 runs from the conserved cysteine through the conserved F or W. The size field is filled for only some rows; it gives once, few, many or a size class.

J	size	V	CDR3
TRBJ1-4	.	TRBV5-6	CASSLAGGPNEKLFF
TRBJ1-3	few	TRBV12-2	CASRGGSGNTIYF
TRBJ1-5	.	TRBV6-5	CASSHGTVSNQPQHF
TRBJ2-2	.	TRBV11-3	CASKGNTGELFF
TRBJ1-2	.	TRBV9	CASSVDGGGTYGYTF
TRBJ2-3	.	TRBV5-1	CASSAQDIPQYF
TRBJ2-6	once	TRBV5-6	CASSLTTGAGANVLTF
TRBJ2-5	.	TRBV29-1	CSVKDLAGGPGTQYF
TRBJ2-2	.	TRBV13	CASSLGPDTYTGELFF
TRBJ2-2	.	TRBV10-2	CATRGATNTGELFF
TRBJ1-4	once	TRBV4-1	CASSQGDRDSEKLFF
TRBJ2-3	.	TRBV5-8	CASSLGSWGADTQYF
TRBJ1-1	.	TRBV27	CASSFGGDTEAFF
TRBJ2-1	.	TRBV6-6	CASSRNNEQFF
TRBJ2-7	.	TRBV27	CASSLGRDHYEQYF
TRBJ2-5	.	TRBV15	CATSSESGQGAQETQYF
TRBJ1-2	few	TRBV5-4	CASSLMWAGYGYTF
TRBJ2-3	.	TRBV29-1	CTVDTQYF
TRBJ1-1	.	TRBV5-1	CASSVDMNTEAFF
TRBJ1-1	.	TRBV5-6	CASSLGRGDTEAFF
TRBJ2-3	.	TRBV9	CASSVEGGHRTDTQYF
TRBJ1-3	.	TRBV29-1	CSVVYGSSGNTIYF
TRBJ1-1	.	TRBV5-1	CASSLQPANTEAFF
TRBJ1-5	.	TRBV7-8	CASSSWGGGVNQPQHF
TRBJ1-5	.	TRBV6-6	CASSLGQNNQPQHF
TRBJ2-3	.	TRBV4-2	CASSQIGTSGTDTQYF
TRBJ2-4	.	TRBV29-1	CSVLFLQGAKNIQYF
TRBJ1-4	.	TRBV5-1	CASSFIAGTGGEKLFF
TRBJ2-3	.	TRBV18	CASSPRRAHSDTQYF
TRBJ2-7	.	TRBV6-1	CASSEANGWTQPREQYF